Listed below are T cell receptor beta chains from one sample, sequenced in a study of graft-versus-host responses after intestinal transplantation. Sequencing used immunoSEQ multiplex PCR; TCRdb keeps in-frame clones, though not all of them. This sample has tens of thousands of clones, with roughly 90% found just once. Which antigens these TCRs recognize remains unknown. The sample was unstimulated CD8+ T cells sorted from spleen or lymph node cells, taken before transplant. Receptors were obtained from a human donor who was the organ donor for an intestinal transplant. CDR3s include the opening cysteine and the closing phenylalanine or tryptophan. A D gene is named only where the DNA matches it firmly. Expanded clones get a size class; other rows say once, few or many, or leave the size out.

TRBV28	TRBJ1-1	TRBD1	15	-	TGTGCCAGCAGTCCAAACAGGGGACTTTTAACTGAAGCTTTCTTT	CASSPNRGLLTEAFF
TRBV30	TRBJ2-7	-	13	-	TGTGCCTGGGGAGAGGAACGGGGCTACGAGCAGTACTTC	CAWGEERGYEQYF
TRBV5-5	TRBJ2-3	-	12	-	TGTGCCAGCAGCTCTCTGACAGATACGCAGTATTTT	CASSSLTDTQYF
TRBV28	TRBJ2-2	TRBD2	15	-	TGTGCCAGCAGTATCGCGGGGGTGAACACCGGGGAGCTGTTTTTT	CASSIAGVNTGELFF
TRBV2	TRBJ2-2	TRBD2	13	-	TGTGCCAGCAGTGTGGGGGAGGGCGGGGAGCTGTTTTTT	CASSVGEGGELFF
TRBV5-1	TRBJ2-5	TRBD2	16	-	TGCGCCAGCAGCATTGGACTAGCGGCCCCACAAGAGACCCAGTACTTC	CASSIGLAAPQETQYF
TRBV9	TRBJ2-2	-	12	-	TGTGCCAGCAGCCTAAACACCGGGGAGCTGTTTTTT	CASSLNTGELFF
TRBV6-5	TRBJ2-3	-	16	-	TGTGCCAGCAGTTACTCTCACACCTCTTACACAGATACGCAGTATTTT	CASSYSHTSYTDTQYF
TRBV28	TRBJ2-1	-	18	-	TGTGCCAGCAGCGACAGGGGGGCACTAGCGGTACGCTACAATGAGCAGTTCTTC	CASSDRGALAVRYNEQFF
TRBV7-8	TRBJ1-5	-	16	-	TGTGCCAGCAGCCCCATCGCGACAGTTAGCAATCAGCCCCAGCATTTT	CASSPIATVSNQPQHF
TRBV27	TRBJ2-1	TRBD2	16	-	TGTGCCAGCAGTCCCCTGCTAGCGGGAGGGCCAGATGAGCAGTTCTTC	CASSPLLAGGPDEQFF
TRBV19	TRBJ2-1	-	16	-	TGTGCCAGTAGTCTAGTAGCGACGAGCTCCTACAATGAGCAGTTCTTC	CASSLVATSSYNEQFF
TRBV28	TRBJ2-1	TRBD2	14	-	TGTGCCATCCTCCGGACTAGCGGGCTTAGGGAGCAGTTCTTC	CAILRTSGLREQFF
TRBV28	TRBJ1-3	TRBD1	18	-	TGTGCCAGCAGTTCTCTCAGCCGGGACAGCAGCTCTGGAAACACCATATATTTT	CASSSLSRDSSSGNTIYF
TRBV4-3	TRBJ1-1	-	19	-	TGCGCCAGCAGCCAAGAGAACCGGCAGAACTACCTCATGAACACTGAAGCTTTCTTT	CASSQENRQNYLMNTEAFF
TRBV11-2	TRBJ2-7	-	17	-	TGTGCCAGCAGCTTTTACAGGGATGACTCGCCAACCTACGAGCAGTACTTC	CASSFYRDDSPTYEQYF
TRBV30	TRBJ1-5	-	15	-	TGTGCCTGGAGTGTAGGACAAGGAGGGGATCAGCCCCAGCATTTT	CAWSVGQGGDQPQHF
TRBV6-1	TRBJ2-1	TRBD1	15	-	TGTGCCAGCAGTGAGGGACAGAGCTCCTACAATGAGCAGTTCTTC	CASSEGQSSYNEQFF
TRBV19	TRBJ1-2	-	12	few	TGTGCCAGTAGTGGGGGGACCTATGGCTACACCTTC	CASSGGTYGYTF
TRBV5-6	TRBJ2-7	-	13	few	TGTGCCAGCACCCGAAGGACAGATTGGGAGCAGTACTTC	CASTRRTDWEQYF
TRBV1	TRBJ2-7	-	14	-	TGCACCATCCCGCGGCGCTCCCGGTTAAACGAGCAGTACTTC	CTIPRRSRLNEQYF
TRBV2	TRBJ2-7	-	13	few	TGTGCCAGCAGTTACAGGGAGTCGATCGAGCAGTACTTC	CASSYRESIEQYF
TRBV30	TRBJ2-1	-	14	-	TGTGCCTGGACCTTGGAGGTCGGGTACAATGAGCAGTTCTTC	CAWTLEVGYNEQFF
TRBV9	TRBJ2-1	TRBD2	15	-	TGTGCCAGCAGCCCTAGCGGGGACTCCTACAATGAGCAGTTCTTC	CASSPSGDSYNEQFF
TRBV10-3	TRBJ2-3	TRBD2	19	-	TGTGCCATCAGTGAAGCGGGTAGCGGGAGCTTGTTAGGGACAGATACGCAGTATTTT	CAISEAGSGSLLGTDTQYF
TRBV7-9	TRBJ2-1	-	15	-	TGTGCCAGCAGCTTAGGAATCGGACAGTTTAATGAGCAGTTCTTC	CASSLGIGQFNEQFF
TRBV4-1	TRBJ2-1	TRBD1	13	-	TGCGCCAGCAGCCATCCAGGGGGCAATGAGCAGTTCTTC	CASSHPGGNEQFF
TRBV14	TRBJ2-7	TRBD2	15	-	TGTGCCAGCAGCCAACTAGCGGACCTATCCTACGAGCAGTACTTC	CASSQLADLSYEQYF
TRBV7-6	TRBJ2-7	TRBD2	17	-	TGTGCCAGCAGCTCGGGACTAGCGGGAGTCGGGGCCTACGAGCAGTACTTC	CASSSGLAGVGAYEQYF
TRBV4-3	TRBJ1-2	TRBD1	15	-	TGCGCCAGCAGCCAGCGGACAGGCCTAAACTGGGGCTACACCTTC	CASSQRTGLNWGYTF
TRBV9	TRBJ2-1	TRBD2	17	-	TGTGCCAGCAGCGCCCCCCGTACCGTGACTAGCCGGGATGAGCAGTTCTTC	CASSAPRTVTSRDEQFF
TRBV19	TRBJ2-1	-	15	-	TGTGCCAGTAGTACCTCACTAGCCGCGCACAATGAGCAGTTCTTC	CASSTSLAAHNEQFF
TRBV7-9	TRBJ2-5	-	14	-	TGTGCCAGCAGCCCCTCCGGACTCGCAGAGACCCAGTACTTC	CASSPSGLAETQYF
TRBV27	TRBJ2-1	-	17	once	TGTGCCAGCAGTTTATGGGCGTGGAACAGGGAGTATAATGAGCAGTTCTTC	CASSLWAWNREYNEQFF
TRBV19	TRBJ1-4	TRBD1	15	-	TGTGCCAGTAGTAATTTGGGGGACAGAAATGAAAAACTGTTTTTT	CASSNLGDRNEKLFF
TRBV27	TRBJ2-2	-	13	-	TGTGCCAGCTCGGTGGGGGCCACCGGGGAGCTGTTTTTT	CASSVGATGELFF
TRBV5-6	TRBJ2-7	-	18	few	TGTGCCAGCAGCTTTTTACCCGACAGGGCCCCGGGGGCCTACGAGCAGTACTTC	CASSFLPDRAPGAYEQYF
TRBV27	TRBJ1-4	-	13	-	TGTGCCAGCGGTACAGCAACTAATGAAAAACTGTTTTTT	CASGTATNEKLFF
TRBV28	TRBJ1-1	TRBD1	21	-	TGTGCCAGCAGTTCCTCATTTCCCCGGTACCGGGACAGGGAGGTGAACACTGAAGCTTTCTTT	CASSSSFPRYRDREVNTEAFF
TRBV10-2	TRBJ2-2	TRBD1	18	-	TGCGCCAGCAGACCCTCCGGACAGGGGAAATCCCACCCCGGGGAGCTGTTTTTT	CASRPSGQGKSHPGELFF
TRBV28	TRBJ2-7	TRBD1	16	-	TGTGCCACCTCCCGAAGGGGACAGGGCAACTCCTACGAGCAGTACTTC	CATSRRGQGNSYEQYF
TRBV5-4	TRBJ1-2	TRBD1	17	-	TGTGCCAGCAGCTTGGAGGGACAGGGGAATTCCCTTCGTGGCTACACCTTC	CASSLEGQGNSLRGYTF
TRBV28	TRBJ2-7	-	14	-	TGTGCCAGCAGTTTATTGTCAACCACTACAGAGCAGTACTTC	CASSLLSTTTEQYF
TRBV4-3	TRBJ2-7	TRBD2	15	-	TGCGCCAGCAGCCAAGAAAGGACTAGCTCCTACGAGCAGTACTTC	CASSQERTSSYEQYF
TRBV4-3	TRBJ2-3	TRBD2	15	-	TGCGCCAGCAGCCTGACTAGCGGCTACACAGATACGCAGTATTTT	CASSLTSGYTDTQYF
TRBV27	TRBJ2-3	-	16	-	TGTGCCAGCAGTCCAACCCGCCCAATAGCCGCTGATACGCAGTATTTT	CASSPTRPIAADTQYF
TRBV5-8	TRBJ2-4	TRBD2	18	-	TGTGCCAGCAGCTCCCGGACTAGCGGGCTGATAGCCAAAAACATTCAGTACTTC	CASSSRTSGLIAKNIQYF
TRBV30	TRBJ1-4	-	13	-	TGTGCCTGGAGTGTACGGGAGAATGAAAAACTGTTTTTT	CAWSVRENEKLFF